This T cell receptor beta chain stems from a study of blood T cell repertoires in COVID-19. Generated by immunoSEQ multiplex PCR, the TCRdb table keeps only in-frame clones and is missing some. Here the sample spans under 250,000 clones, around four fifths being singletons. V was trimmed by 2 bases and J by 4 bases, leaving 14 bases between them. The CDR3 runs 15 residues. CDR1 MDHEN and CDR2 SYDVKM come from the germline V gene. The receptor was derived from a woman aged 45-65 years who had been exposed to COVID-19. The chain employs TRBV28 and TRBJ1-1; no clear D. The specimen was PBMCs or T cells enriched from blood (not recorded which). CDR3 coding DNA: TGTGCCAGCAGTTTAATGGAGCTGCCCGGCACTGAAGCTTTCTTT. Its translation: CASSLMELPGTEAFF.